Included here is one T cell receptor (beta chain) sequence, with context. This record belongs to a study of blood T cell repertoires in COVID-19. Assay used: immunoSEQ multiplex PCR; TCRdb lists only in-frame clones, some missing. The top ten hold roughly 20% of the sample, which has roughly 200,000 clones, 84% seen once. Looked up from germline, CDR1 is SGHRS and CDR2 is YFSETQ. The CDR3 loop spans 14 amino acids. V was pared by 3 bases and J by 4 bases, with 13 bases between. The receptor comes from a human donor in a cohort sampled during active COVID-19. Sequences were obtained from peripheral blood. The V call is TRBV5-1, the J call TRBJ1-2; D unresolved. The CDR3 loop reads CASSSTRGGYGYTF. In DNA, the CDR3 is TGCGCCAGCAGCTCGACGCGGGGAGGCTATGGCTACACCTTC.